The T cell receptor beta chain described here comes from a study of Ad26.COV2.S vaccination and SARS-CoV-2 variants. Study in general: The authors gave Ad26.COV2.S intramuscularly, either once or twice 56 days apart.

The method was immunoSEQ multiplex PCR; TCRdb's version includes in-frame clones alone and lacks a portion of them. The table has about 250,000 clones, around 85% seen once. General study results and limits: Analyses that measured TCR breadth and depth may have underestimated total T cell responses.

Stated treatment: around 19 received Ad26.COV2.S at low or high dose, single or two shots; about 5 received placebo; per-sample allocation not given. Samples were taken on day 63 after the first vaccine or placebo injection. Note on this clone: The antigen is not known.

Sample: peripheral blood, taken in a trial of Ad26.COV2.S vaccine versus placebo. The TCR sequence derives from a person between 18 and 60 years old who received the Ad26.COV2.S COVID-19 vaccine or a placebo.

CDR3 in amino acids: CASSPGQAQETQYF. The CDR3 DNA follows: TGCGCCAGCAGCCCGGGACAAGCCCAAGAGACCCAGTACTTC. V is TRBV5-1 and J is TRBJ2-5, with a tentative D call TRBD1 (6 bases). Germline V gene lookup returns CDR1 SGHRS and CDR2 YFSETQ. Trimming took 4 bases from V and 1 from J, leaving 11 bases between them. This CDR3 spans 14 amino acids.